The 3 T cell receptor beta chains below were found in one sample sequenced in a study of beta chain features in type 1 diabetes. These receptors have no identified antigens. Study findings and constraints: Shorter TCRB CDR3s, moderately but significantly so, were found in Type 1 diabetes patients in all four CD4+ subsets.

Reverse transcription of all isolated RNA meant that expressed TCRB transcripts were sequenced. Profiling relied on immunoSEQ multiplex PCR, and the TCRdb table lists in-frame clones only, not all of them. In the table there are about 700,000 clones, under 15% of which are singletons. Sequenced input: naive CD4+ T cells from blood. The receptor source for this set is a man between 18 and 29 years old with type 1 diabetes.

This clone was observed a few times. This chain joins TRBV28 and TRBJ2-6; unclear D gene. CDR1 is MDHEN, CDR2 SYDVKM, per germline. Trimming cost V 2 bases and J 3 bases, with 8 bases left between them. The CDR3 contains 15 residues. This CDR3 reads CASSLPRDGANVLTF. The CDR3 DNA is TGTGCCAGCAGTTTACCTAGGGATGGGGCCAACGTCCTGACTTTC.

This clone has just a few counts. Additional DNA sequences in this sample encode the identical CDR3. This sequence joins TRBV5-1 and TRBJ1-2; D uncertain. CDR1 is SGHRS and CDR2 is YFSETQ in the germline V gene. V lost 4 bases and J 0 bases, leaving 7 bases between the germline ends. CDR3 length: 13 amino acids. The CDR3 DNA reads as TGCGCCAGCAGCCTGGGCGCTAACTATGGCTACACCTTC. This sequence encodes CASSLGANYGYTF.

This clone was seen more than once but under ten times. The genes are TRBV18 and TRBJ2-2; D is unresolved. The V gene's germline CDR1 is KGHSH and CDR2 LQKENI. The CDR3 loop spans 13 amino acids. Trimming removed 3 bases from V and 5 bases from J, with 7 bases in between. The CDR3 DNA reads TGTGCCAGCTCACCCCGCGAAACCGGGGAGCTGTTTTTT. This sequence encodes CASSPRETGELFF.